A single sample gave rise to the 24 T cell receptor beta chains below, sequenced in a study of radiation and T cells in renal cell carcinoma. Data came from immunoSEQ multiplex PCR; TCRdb stores just in-frame clones and leaves some out. The data show some 120,000 clones, 88% seen once. Documented time point: blood 2 weeks post-SBRT. Treatment of the sample: 15 Gy SBRT to primary tumor, nephrectomy 4 weeks later. Sequenced material: blood, taken from a patient whose treatment included radiotherapy and nephrectomy. These receptors were taken from a woman aged 70-85 years with renal cell carcinoma.

The rearrangement joins TRBV29-1 to TRBJ1-1; D unresolved. The length of the CDR3 is 12 residues. Germline assignment: CDR1 SQVTM and CDR2 ANQGSEA. V lost 8 bases to trimming and J lost 2 bases, with 12 bases between them. The CDR3 is CSILASNTEAFF. CDR3 bases: TGCAGCATATTGGCAAGCAACACTGAAGCTTTCTTT.

This clone appeared a few times. The chain links TRBV25-1 to TRBJ1-5; the D is unclear. The germline V and J ends were trimmed by 2 bases and 2 bases, with 7 bases remaining between them. The CDR3 consists of 14 residues. Germline-derived CDR1 and CDR2 are MGHDK and SYGVNS. CDR3 in amino acids: CASSEMSGNQPQHF. CDR3 DNA: TGTGCCAGCAGTGAAATGTCAGGCAATCAGCCCCAGCATTTT.

CDR3 sequence reads: CASSQASARYNEQFF. CDR3 sequence (DNA): TGCGCCAGCAGCCAAGCGAGCGCCCGATACAATGAGCAGTTCTTC. This sequence joins TRBV4-3 and TRBJ2-1; D uncertain. The CDR3 length is 15 residues. Germline V gene sequence: CDR1 LGHNA, CDR2 YSLEER. V lost 1 base to trimming and J lost 4 bases, with 11 bases between them.

The V call is TRBV6-5, the J call TRBJ1-2; 10 bases line up with TRBD1. J lost 6 bases, V lost 4 bases, and 2 bases had no gene match. This CDR3 is 13 amino acids long. Germline V gene data show CDR1 as MNHEY and CDR2 as SVGAGI. The DNA of the CDR3 is TGTGCCAGCAGTTGGACAGGGGGAGATGGCTACACCTTC. Protein product: CASSWTGGDGYTF.

The chain has TRBV7-2 and TRBJ1-5; the D is unclear. Trimming removed 5 bases at V and 5 bases at J, with 10 bases between. The CDR3 is 13 residues long. CDR1 and CDR2 from the germline V gene are SGHTA and FQGNSA. Written as DNA, the CDR3 is TGTGCCAGCAGCCCTCAGTCCGATCAGCCCCAGCATTTT. Its protein is CASSPQSDQPQHF.

The CDR3 spells CAWSFGGLDTEAFF. The CDR3, as DNA: TGTGCCTGGAGTTTCGGGGGGCTCGACACTGAAGCTTTCTTT. The chain combines TRBV30 with TRBJ1-1; D possibly corresponds to TRBD1 (6 bases). V was cut by 2 bases and J by 3 bases, with 13 bases left in between. This CDR3 spans 14 amino acids. The germline V gene has CDR1 GTSNPN and CDR2 SVGIG (reference sequence).

The CDR3 region has the DNA TGCAGCGTAGGACAGGGAGGTGCAGATACGCAGTATTTT. It yields the protein CSVGQGGADTQYF. V usage is TRBV29-1 and J usage is TRBJ2-3; 8 nucleotides line up with TRBD1. Germline V gives CDR1 SQVTM, CDR2 ANQGSEA. The ends lost 6 bases at V and 4 bases at J; junction bases unmatched: 6. This CDR3 has 13 amino acids.

This chain uses TRBV5-4 with TRBJ2-5; TRBD2 aligns across 10 bases. The trim removed 4 bases at V and 4 bases at J, leaving 10 bases unmatched. The CDR3 contains 16 residues. Germline-derived CDR1 and CDR2 are SGHNT and YYREEE (reference sequence). The CDR3 protein is CASSRGGAGGIETQYF. DNA for the CDR3: TGTGCCAGCAGCAGGGGTGGAGCGGGGGGGATAGAGACCCAGTACTTC. The variable domain in full, completed from reference TRBV5-4 and TRBJ2-5, reads ETGVTQSPTHLIKTRGQQVTLRCSSQSGHNTVSWYQQALGQGPQFIFQYYREEENGRGNFPPRFSGLQFPNYSSELNVNALELDDSALYLCASSRGGAGGIETQYFGPGTRLLVL.

The chain employs TRBV2 and TRBJ2-7; 7 bases map to TRBD2. Germline CDR1 and CDR2: SNHLY and FYNNEI. The CDR3 loop spans 16 amino acids. The ends lost 7 bases at V and 5 bases at J; junction bases unmatched: 17. This CDR3 reads CASKNPHLLATHEQYF. The CDR3 nucleotides read TGTGCCAGCAAAAACCCCCACTTACTAGCGACCCACGAGCAGTACTTC. Variable domain in full (rest from reference TRBV2 and TRBJ2-7): EPEVTQTPSHQVTQMGQEVILRCVPISNHLYFYWYRQILGQKVEFLVSFYNNEISEKSEIFDDQFSVERPDGSNFTLKIRSTKLEDSAMYFCASKNPHLLATHEQYFGPGTRLTVT.

The V gene is TRBV5-5, the J gene TRBJ1-2; a possible D gene is TRBD1 (5 bases). The germline gives CDR1 SGHKS, CDR2 YYEKEE (reference sequence). This CDR3 has 14 amino acids. Trimming took 2 bases from V and 3 from J, leaving 11 bases between them. In DNA form, the CDR3 reads TGTGCCAGCAGCTTAGAAGGGACGGACTATGGCTACACCTTC. Its translation: CASSLEGTDYGYTF.

This chain joins TRBV5-5 and TRBJ1-4; D is possibly TRBD1 (5 bases). Germline V gene sequence: CDR1 SGHKS, CDR2 YYEKEE (reference sequence). The CDR3 covers 15 residues. V shed 3 bases and J shed 1 base, with 10 bases lying between them. The CDR3 here is CASSYSTVTNEKLFF. In DNA, the CDR3 is TGTGCCAGCAGCTATTCGACAGTAACTAATGAAAAACTGTTTTTT. Filled out from reference TRBV5-5 and TRBJ1-4, the complete variable domain reads DAGVTQSPTHLIKTRGQQVTLRCSPISGHKSVSWYQQVLGQGPQFIFQYYEKEERGRGNFPDRFSARQFPNYSSELNVNALLLGDSALYLCASSYSTVTNEKLFFGSGTQLSVL.

V usage is TRBV4-3 and J usage is TRBJ1-2, with 8 bases lining up with TRBD1. Germline assignment: CDR1 LGHNA and CDR2 YSLEER. This CDR3 has 15 residues. The V segment lost 0 bases and the J segment 5 bases; nucleotides outside the gene matches: 5. CDR3 nucleotides: TGCGCCAGCAGCCAAGAGGACAGGGAAAGATATGGCTACACCTTC. It is translated as CASSQEDRERYGYTF.

The rearrangement links TRBV6-6 to TRBJ2-1, with 9 positions matching TRBD1. From germline, CDR1 is MNHNY and CDR2 SVGAGI (reference sequence). This CDR3 comprises 15 residues. V shed 6 bases and J 2 bases; nucleotides not matched to a gene: 5. This CDR3 is CASSPTGGTYNEQFF. CDR3 sequence (DNA): TGTGCCAGCAGCCCGACAGGGGGGACCTACAATGAGCAGTTCTTC.

The chain carries TRBV9 and TRBJ2-1; D unclear. The CDR3 has 14 residues. Deletions cut 0 bases from V and 4 bases from J, with 8 bases between. Germline V lookup: CDR1 SGDLS, CDR2 YYNGEE. The CDR3 DNA reads as TGTGCCAGCAGCGTAGGGCTAGAGTACAATGAGCAGTTCTTC. Its protein is CASSVGLEYNEQFF.

This chain uses TRBV2 with TRBJ2-7, with 9 bases lining up with TRBD1. The CDR3 totals 14 residues. Germline CDR1 reads SNHLY; CDR2 reads FYNNEI. V trimming: 11 bases; J trimming: 6 bases; junction bases outside the gene matches: 14. The chain's CDR3 is CAVQRDRVFSEQYF. The CDR3 DNA sequence: TGTGCCGTACAACGGGACAGGGTTTTCTCCGAGCAGTACTTC. The full variable domain, with the rest looked up from reference TRBV2 and TRBJ2-7, is EPEVTQTPSHQVTQMGQEVILRCVPISNHLYFYWYRQILGQKVEFLVSFYNNEISEKSEIFDDQFSVERPDGSNFTLKIRSTKLEDSAMYFCAVQRDRVFSEQYFGPGTRLTVT.

The chain uses TRBV4-2 and TRBJ1-4; possible D gene TRBD1, 5 bases. The germline gives CDR1 LGHNA, CDR2 YNFKEQ. With 0 bases removed from V and 8 bases from J, the gap between germline ends came to 13 bases. The CDR3 consists of 15 residues. This CDR3 is CASSQEWQGDEKLFF. CDR3 sequence (DNA): TGTGCCAGCAGCCAAGAATGGCAGGGTGACGAAAAACTGTTTTTT.

The table lists this clone with a count of one. The gene calls are TRBV7-7 and TRBJ2-2; D remains ambiguous. Germline V gene sequence: CDR1 SSHAT, CDR2 FNYEAQ (reference sequence). CDR3 size: 12 residues. CDR3 nucleotides: TGTGCTATTCACGGAGACACCGGGGAGCTGTTTTTT. Residues: CAIHGDTGELFF.

The rearrangement joins TRBV9 to TRBJ2-4; 7 positions agree with TRBD2. Trimming took 3 bases from V and 7 from J; bases not matched to a gene: 13. Germline CDR1 and CDR2: SGDLS and YYNGEE. The CDR3 is made up of 16 amino acids. CDR3 bases: TGTGCCAGCAGCGGCCCCTATACGGGGGGAGGGAACATTCAGTACTTC. Amino acids: CASSGPYTGGGNIQYF.

This sequence joins TRBV4-3 and TRBJ1-2, with 10 bases identical to TRBD1. The trim removed 3 bases at V and 8 bases at J, leaving 3 bases unmatched. CDR3 length: 13 residues. Germline CDR1 LGHNA, CDR2 YSLEER. The CDR3 loop is CASSHRDRGGYTF. CDR3 in DNA: TGCGCCAGCAGCCACCGGGACAGGGGCGGCTACACCTTC.

V and J are TRBV5-5 and TRBJ1-2; D ambiguous. V lost 4 bases and J lost 4, with 17 bases in between. The CDR3 contains 15 residues. The V gene's germline CDR1 is SGHKS and CDR2 YYEKEE (reference sequence). DNA of the CDR3: TGTGCCAGCAGCATGGACTCGGTAAGGCCCTATGGCTACACCTTC. Its protein product is CASSMDSVRPYGYTF.

The chain uses TRBV6-1 and TRBJ2-3, with D hard to call. The germline V and J ends were trimmed by 8 bases and 6 bases, with 12 bases remaining between them. CDR3 length equals 12 residues. CDR1 MNHNS and CDR2 SASEGT come from the germline V gene. The CDR3 sequence is CASSVVPDTQYF. As DNA, the CDR3 is TGTGCCAGCTCAGTCGTCCCGGATACGCAGTATTTT.

This clone was observed a single time. The chain combines TRBV6-5 with TRBJ1-5, with TRBD1 matching 7 bases. Per the germline V gene, CDR1 is MNHEY and CDR2 is SVGAGI. The junction had 8 bases not matched to a gene; V was cut back by 5 bases and J by 4 bases. This CDR3 is built from 15 residues. DNA of the CDR3: TGTGCCAGCAGTGCCGGGACAGCACTTAATCAGCCCCAGCATTTT. It codes for CASSAGTALNQPQHF.

The count of this clone is one. The V and J genes are TRBV27 and TRBJ1-5; D not resolved. Trimming stripped 3 bases from V and 1 base from J, with 7 bases between. This CDR3 has 14 amino acids. The germline V gene encodes CDR1 MNHEY and CDR2 SMNVEV (reference sequence). In DNA, the CDR3 is TGTGCCAGCAGTTTGGCTTTGAGCAATCAGCCCCAGCATTTT. Its protein product is CASSLALSNQPQHF.

The chain links TRBV28 to TRBJ2-7, with 9 bases that match TRBD2. In germline, CDR1 is MDHEN, CDR2 SYDVKM. The CDR3 loop spans 16 amino acids. Trimming took 7 bases from V and 7 from J; bases not matched to a gene: 17. The CDR3 coding sequence is TGTGCCAGCACCCCTAACCCCCTAGCGGGGCTCGTGGAGCAGTACTTC. It codes for CASTPNPLAGLVEQYF.